These T cell receptor beta chains were read from a single sample in a study of regulatory T cells in long-lasting Graves disease. TCRdb itself ran the multiplex PCR reads through MiXCR, one entry per CDR3 protein. The sample includes roughly 400,000 distinct CDR3 sequences, 20% of them seen just once. The source material was peripheral blood mononuclear cells (PBMCs), sampled when the disease was refractory, from a patient treated with antithyroid drugs. These receptors all stem from a female donor with Graves disease. The CDR3 runs from the conserved cysteine through the conserved F or W. Rows may omit the clone size; those that give it use once, few, many or a size class.

TRBV6-1,TRBJ2-7,many,12,CASSTFPGEQYF
TRBV4-3,TRBJ2-5,NA,16,CASSQEVGQGGETQYF
TRBV18,TRBJ2-5,few,16,CASSPRRGGQGETQYF
TRBV27,TRBJ1-5,many,17,CASSSPHLQFPNQPQHF
TRBV15,TRBJ1-5,NA,15,CATSTSPTTYSAQHF
TRBV10-3,TRBJ1-4,many,17,CAISDPVLRGGNEKLFF
TRBV20-1,TRBJ2-2,NA,13,CSANGQLGGELFF
TRBV10-1,TRBJ2-7,NA,13,CASSERIGYEQYF
TRBV12-3/TRBV12-4,TRBJ2-1,NA,12,CASRTGAGEQFF
TRBV12-3/TRBV12-4,TRBJ2-7,few,15,CASSILAGEAGEQYF
TRBV14,TRBJ2-7,NA,12,CASSRTPYEQYF
TRBV6-5,TRBJ2-7,many,16,CASSYRLAGVSYEQYF
TRBV12-3/TRBV12-4,TRBJ2-7,many,12,CASSFGVREQYF
TRBV3-1,TRBJ2-7,NA,15,CASSPWTGGDDEQYF
TRBV7-9,TRBJ2-4,NA,16,CASSSLTGGSENIQYF
TRBV5-8,TRBJ2-5,many,13,CASTPGGWETQYF
TRBV4-1,TRBJ2-7,NA,16,CASSHFSGPSSYEQYF
TRBV29-1,TRBJ1-1,NA,14,CSALGGNRGTEAFF
TRBV18,TRBJ2-7,few,15,CASSRPGQGTHEQYF
TRBV6-2/TRBV6-3,TRBJ2-5,NA,14,CASSSGWLGETQYF
TRBV27,TRBJ1-3,NA,16,CASSSSAGGSGNTIYF
TRBV5-1,TRBJ1-1,few,16,CASSLAFRGSQTEAFF
TRBV28,TRBJ1-6,many,12,CASTDSNSPLHF
TRBV10-2,TRBJ1-4,NA,13,CATSGQGLEKLFF
TRBV30,TRBJ1-2,many,14,CAWSGPRGNYGFTF
TRBV20-1,TRBJ2-7,NA,14,CSVRRTGGTYEQYF
TRBV28,TRBJ2-5,many,15,CATKPTGNTQETQYF
TRBV5-1,TRBJ2-2,few,13,CASSPSTIGELFF
TRBV15,TRBJ2-5,many,13,CATSTGTGETQYF
TRBV28,TRBJ1-5,few,15,CASSFGQGANQPQHF
TRBV28,TRBJ2-2,NA,14,CASSSLSAVGELFF
TRBV5-6,TRBJ1-1,NA,12,CASNYRTAEAFF
TRBV12-3/TRBV12-4,NA,many,13,CASKGQGNQPQYF
TRBV7-8,TRBJ2-7,few,12,CASSGVSGRLYF
TRBV7-2,TRBJ2-7,many,16,CASTLSGASGPYEQYF
TRBV6-1,TRBJ1-6,few,14,CASRGGGGNSPLHF